The 23 T cell receptor beta chains below come from one sample, sequenced in a study of siplizumab effects on memory and regulatory T cells. The repertoire was sequenced with immunoSEQ multiplex PCR; TCRdb's copy has only in-frame clones and lacks some. Seen here are 110,000 or so clones, around 95% observed once, and the top ten hold over 0.15%. What was sequenced was non-Treg CD4+ T cells sorted from blood. The receptors were gathered from a human donor in good health.

The chain combines TRBV15 with TRBJ1-5; TRBD1 matches at 10 bases. V lost 3 bases to trimming and J lost 5 bases; unmatched junction nucleotides: 10. From germline, CDR1 is LNHNV and CDR2 YYDKDF (reference sequence). CDR3 length equals 17 residues. CDR3 residues: CATSSPPGQGTYQPQHF. CDR3 sequence (DNA): TGTGCCACCAGCAGTCCACCGGGACAGGGGACCTATCAGCCCCAGCATTTT.

The gene calls are TRBV7-2 and TRBJ2-1; TRBD2 might be the D (6 bases). CDR1 and CDR2 (germline): SGHTA, FQGNSA. The CDR3 totals 15 residues. V gave up 5 bases and J gave up 4 bases, with 15 bases separating them. CDR3 sequence reads: CASSATGLVYNEQFF. DNA of the CDR3: TGTGCCAGCAGCGCAACGGGACTTGTTTACAATGAGCAGTTCTTC.

There are a few counts of this clone. The chain is built from TRBV19 and TRBJ2-1; 8 bases are shared with TRBD1. Germline CDR1 and CDR2: LNHDA and SQIVND (reference sequence). After removal of 7 bases from V and 7 bases from J, the junction contained 15 bases not matched to a gene. The CDR3 has 16 residues. The CDR3 DNA is TGTGCCAGTAACAGCCGTATGGGCACAGGGGGGAATGAGCAGTTCTTC. Translating gives CASNSRMGTGGNEQFF.

This clone is a singleton in its sample. This sequence joins TRBV5-4 and TRBJ1-1; D might be TRBD1 (5 bases). Germline V gene lookup returns CDR1 SGHNT and CDR2 YYREEE (reference sequence). CDR3 size: 11 residues. Trimming removed 5 bases at V and 8 bases at J, with 10 bases between. The DNA for the CDR3 is TGTGCCAGCAGTTACAGGTTCGAAGCTTTCTTT. Amino acid sequence: CASSYRFEAFF.

The chain carries TRBV11-2 and TRBJ2-2; D is unresolved. Deletions cut 5 bases from V and 7 bases from J, with 14 bases between. CDR3 length: 14 residues. Germline lookup yields CDR1 SGHAT and CDR2 FQNNGV. The CDR3 here is CASSRTTFRGELFF. The CDR3 DNA follows: TGTGCCAGCAGCCGAACGACGTTTCGCGGGGAGCTGTTTTTT.

The rearrangement links TRBV6-5 to TRBJ1-1; D unclear. The CDR3 extends over 13 amino acids. V lost 8 bases to trimming and J lost 2 bases, with 12 bases between them. The germline CDR1 and CDR2 sequences are MNHEY and SVGAGI. CDR3 in amino acids: CASLVPGNTEAFF. Here the CDR3 DNA reads TGTGCCAGCTTAGTCCCCGGAAACACTGAAGCTTTCTTT.

The chain links TRBV15 to TRBJ1-2; the D is unclear. V lost 6 bases, J lost 2 bases, and 10 bases lay in between. This CDR3 is 13 amino acids long. Germline V lookup: CDR1 LNHNV, CDR2 YYDKDF (reference sequence). CDR3 in amino acids: CATSPVENYGYTF. The DNA for the CDR3 is TGTGCCACCAGTCCGGTCGAAAACTATGGCTACACCTTC.

The chain employs TRBV7-3 and TRBJ2-7, with D possibly being TRBD1 (5 bases). The germline gives CDR1 SGHTA, CDR2 FQGTGA. The CDR3 extends over 18 amino acids. Trimming left V 2 bases short and J 3 bases short, with 23 bases between. CDR3 amino acids: CASSLQGSGTYQFYEQYF. The CDR3 coding sequence is TGTGCCAGCAGCTTACAGGGCTCAGGTACTTACCAGTTCTACGAGCAGTACTTC. The whole variable domain, filled in from reference TRBV7-3 and TRBJ2-7, reads GAGVSQTPSNKVTEKGKYVELRCDPISGHTALYWYRQSLGQGPEFLIYFQGTGAADDSGLPNDRFFAVRPEGSVSTLKIQRTERGDSAVYLCASSLQGSGTYQFYEQYFGPGTRLTVT.

This chain connects TRBV7-7 to TRBJ2-5; 13 nucleotides line up with TRBD2. The CDR3 length is 16 residues. Per germline, CDR1 SSHAT and CDR2 FNYEAQ (reference sequence). V lost 4 bases, J lost 5 bases, and 7 bases stayed unmatched. The CDR3 loop reads CASSSMGLAGQETQYF. The CDR3 coding sequence is TGTGCCAGCAGCTCTATGGGACTAGCGGGGCAGGAGACCCAGTACTTC.

V usage is TRBV6-1 and J usage is TRBJ1-6; 7 bases align to TRBD1. Germline V gene sequence: CDR1 MNHNS, CDR2 SASEGT. The V segment lost 3 bases and the J segment 6 bases; nucleotides outside the gene matches: 5. This CDR3 comprises 15 residues. CDR3: CASSDGTVGNSPLHF. The CDR3 nucleotides read TGTGCCAGCAGTGACGGGACAGTTGGTAATTCACCCCTCCACTTT.

CDR3 coding DNA: TGTGCCAGCAGTTACTCGGGGCGTGGCGGGGCCTACGAGCAGTACTTC. Translating gives CASSYSGRGGAYEQYF. The V call is TRBV6-5, the J call TRBJ2-7; possibly TRBD2 for D (6 bases). V was cut by 0 bases and J by 2 bases, with 14 bases left in between. The CDR3 loop spans 16 amino acids. Germline values: CDR1 MNHEY, CDR2 SVGAGI.

As for this clone: At one end the junction does not follow the germline gene, possibly because of a read error. This rearrangement joins TRBV11-2 to TRBJ2-3; TRBD1 agrees at 8 bases. Germline CDR1 and CDR2: SGHAT and FQNNGV. CDR3 size: 15 residues. Here the CDR3 reads CASSLDRGGGDTQYF. Written as DNA, the CDR3 is TGTGCCAGCAGTTTAGACAGGGGAGGCGGAGATACGCAGTATTTT.

The CDR3 sequence: CASSLASGRRETQYF. CDR3 coding DNA: TGTGCCAGCAGCTTGGCGTCTGGGCGTCGGGAGACCCAGTACTTC. V is TRBV7-2 and J is TRBJ2-5, with D unclear. The germline V and J ends were trimmed by 3 bases and 5 bases, with 16 bases remaining between them. This CDR3 is 15 amino acids long. CDR1 and CDR2 from the germline V gene are SGHTA and FQGNSA.

J is TRBJ1-2 and V is TRBV2, with D unclear. The germline V gene encodes CDR1 SNHLY and CDR2 FYNNEI. CDR3 length equals 14 residues. V shed 0 bases and J shed 2 bases, with 7 bases lying between them. The DNA of the CDR3 is TGTGCCAGCAGTGAAGCCTCTGGAAACTATGGCTACACCTTC. As protein: CASSEASGNYGYTF.

The genes are TRBV7-6 and TRBJ1-3; possible D gene TRBD1, 5 bases. Germline V gene data show CDR1 as SGHVS and CDR2 as FNYEAQ. Trimming stripped 5 bases from V and 2 bases from J, with 16 bases between. This CDR3 contains 16 residues. The CDR3 DNA sequence: TGTGCCAGCAGCCCTAGTGTCCAGGGAACTGGAAACACCATATATTTT. This gives the protein CASSPSVQGTGNTIYF.

The chain employs TRBV5-8 and TRBJ2-3; 7 positions agree with TRBD2. The CDR3 contains 19 residues. Germline V gene lookup returns CDR1 SGHTS and CDR2 YDEGEE. V shed 6 bases and J 0 bases; nucleotides not matched to a gene: 19. CDR3 protein: CASIQWGSWERGSTDTQYF. The DNA for the CDR3 is TGTGCCAGCATCCAGTGGGGGTCTTGGGAGCGGGGCAGCACAGATACGCAGTATTTT.

The chain links TRBV7-3 to TRBJ2-6; a weak D match, TRBD1 (6 bases). The germline V gene has CDR1 SGHTA and CDR2 FQGTGA. This CDR3 region has 15 residues. V was shortened by 4 bases and J by 2 bases, with 9 bases between the two germline ends. The CDR3 loop reads CASSSTGTGANVLTF. Here the CDR3 DNA reads TGTGCCAGCAGCTCAACAGGGACTGGGGCCAACGTCCTGACTTTC.

This chain uses TRBV4-1 with TRBJ2-3; D is ambiguous. The germline CDR1 and CDR2 sequences are MGHRA and YSYEKL. The CDR3 is made up of 16 amino acids. V dropped 0 bases and J dropped 0 bases, with 10 bases sitting between them. Here the CDR3 DNA reads TGCGCCAGCAGCCAAGAAGGGATTACTAGCACAGATACGCAGTATTTT. Protein product: CASSQEGITSTDTQYF.

The chain combines TRBV29-1 with TRBJ1-5, with D unresolved. Germline V gives CDR1 SQVTM, CDR2 ANQGSEA. The CDR3 loop spans 13 amino acids. The V end was cut by 2 bases, the J end by 6 bases, with 11 bases between. The CDR3 region is CSVESQTGQPQHF. CDR3 bases: TGCAGCGTTGAAAGTCAGACGGGTCAGCCCCAGCATTTT.

The gene calls are TRBV27 and TRBJ1-2; maybe TRBD1 (6 bases). The germline V gene has CDR1 MNHEY and CDR2 SMNVEV (reference sequence). Between the trimmed V and J ends, which lost 2 bases and 11 bases, there was a span of 15 bases. The CDR3 is 13 amino acids. The CDR3, as DNA: TGTGCCAGCAGTTTAGGGGCGCAGGGGTGGTACACCTTC. Translated: CASSLGAQGWYTF.

Concerning this clone: One end of the junction does not line up with germline, which may come from a read error. This chain uses TRBV2 with TRBJ1-2, with D perhaps matching TRBD1 (6 bases). Germline V gene sequence: CDR1 SNHLY, CDR2 FYNNEI. This CDR3 has 14 amino acids. The CDR3 sequence: CASSEGQPSYGYTF. In DNA form, the CDR3 reads TGTGCCAGCAGCGAAGGACAGCCCTCCTATGGCTACACCTTC.

This rearrangement joins TRBV5-4 to TRBJ2-3; 10 positions agree with TRBD1. Per germline, CDR1 SGHNT and CDR2 YYREEE (reference sequence). The CDR3 sequence is 16 residues long. V gave up 4 bases and J gave up 1 base; unmatched junction bases: 6. The CDR3 sequence is CASSKGQGQGTDTQYF. The CDR3 DNA sequence: TGTGCCAGCAGCAAGGGACAGGGGCAAGGCACAGATACGCAGTATTTT.

The chain links TRBV6-6 to TRBJ1-2; tentative D call: TRBD1 (6 bases). The CDR3 is made up of 13 amino acids. V was trimmed by 7 bases and J by 5 bases, leaving 14 bases between them. Germline V gene data show CDR1 as MNHNY and CDR2 as SVGAGI (reference sequence). For the CDR3, the DNA is TGTGCCAGCAAGTCGACAGGAGCATATGGCTACACCTTC. Amino acid sequence: CASKSTGAYGYTF.